This T cell receptor beta chain emerged from a study of shared clonotypes between healthy human individuals. Assay used: immunoSEQ multiplex PCR; TCRdb lists only in-frame clones, some missing. Of millions of clones listed, 85% to 95% are singletons. Germline trimming cut 4 bases from V and 3 bases from J; bases unmatched to any gene: 14. Germline assignment: CDR1 LGHNA and CDR2 YSLEER. The CDR3 has 20 amino acids. Naive CD8 cells comprised CD45RO-negative, CCR7-positively selected cells, excluding terminally differentiated effector memory CD45RA+ cells. Recent vaccinations or acute infections were absent in the healthy HIV-negative adult donors. On this clone itself: Its cognate antigen is unknown.

Study-wide results and caveats: Relative to clonotypes present in all four donors, those not shared had lower generation probabilities.

The receptor's source is a man aged 18 to 30 in good health. Material for sequencing was naive CD8+ T cells sorted from blood. The chain is built from TRBV4-3 and TRBJ2-2, with 13 nucleotides matching TRBD2. CDR3 amino acids: CASSPDPGLAGVTDTGELFF. The CDR3 nucleotides read TGCGCCAGCAGCCCGGACCCTGGACTAGCGGGAGTCACGGACACCGGGGAGCTGTTTTTT.